This passage covers 16 T cell receptor beta chains from one sample sequenced in a study of T cells in Graves' hyperthyroidism and ophthalmopathy. Researchers took RNA transcripts and amplified the TCR beta CDR3 regions from them. When the TCR CDR3 underwent first-round RT-PCR, the HTBI primer set was used. MiXCR, run by TCRdb on the multiplex PCR reads, gives a single entry per CDR3 protein. The repertoire consists of about 560,000 distinct CDR3 sequences, with approximately 16% occurring once and the leading ten covering approximately 20%. Sequencing was carried out using blood. The receptors come from a woman aged 18 to 35 with Graves' hyperthyroidism.

The V and J genes are TRBV4-3 and TRBJ1-1, with a tentative D call TRBD1 (5 bases). CDR1 is LGHNA, CDR2 YSLEER, per germline. V shed 1 base and J shed 7 bases, with 10 bases lying between them. The CDR3 sequence is 13 residues long. In nucleotides, the CDR3 is TGCGCCAGCAGCCAAGCTAGGGGCGGTGAAGCTTTCTTT. Protein: CASSQARGGEAFF.

The table lists this clonotype with many counts. The chain couples TRBV19 to TRBJ1-2; D unclear. The CDR3 runs 13 residues. Germline V gene lookup returns CDR1 LNHDA and CDR2 SQIVND (reference sequence). Trimming cost V 5 bases and J 4 bases, with 11 bases left between them. The CDR3 bases are TGTGCCAGTAGTGCGCAGTCAAGCTATGGCTACACCTTC. Translated, it gives CASSAQSSYGYTF. The variable domain in full, completed from reference TRBV19 and TRBJ1-2, reads DGGITQSPKYLFRKEGQNVTLSCEQNLNHDAMYWYRQDPGQGLRLIYYSQIVNDFQKGDIAEGYSVSREKKESFPLTVTSAQKNPTAFYLCASSAQSSYGYTFGSGTRLTVV.

The J gene is TRBJ2-7, the V gene TRBV27; a weak D match, TRBD2 (7 bases). Trimming removed 1 base at V and 2 bases at J, with 15 bases between. CDR3 size: 16 residues. Per germline, CDR1 MNHEY and CDR2 SMNVEV (reference sequence). In DNA, the CDR3 is TGTGCCAGCAGTTTATGGGGGGGCAGGGTGGCCTACGAGCAGTACTTC. It encodes CASSLWGGRVAYEQYF.

This clonotype showed up many times. The V call is TRBV2, the J call TRBJ2-1; D might be TRBD1 or TRBD2, each matching 6 bases. The germline CDR1 and CDR2 sequences are SNHLY and FYNNEI. The length of the CDR3 is 15 residues. V dropped 6 bases and J dropped 4 bases, with 16 bases sitting between them. CDR3 sequence (DNA): TGTGCCAGCAGAGATCTGGGGGGCGGGTACAATGAGCAGTTCTTC. It specifies CASRDLGGGYNEQFF.

This clonotype was seen more than once but under ten times. This chain connects TRBV4-3 to TRBJ1-2; D gene uncertain. Trimming took 0 bases from V and 8 from J, leaving 13 bases between them. Germline lookup yields CDR1 LGHNA and CDR2 YSLEER. The CDR3 length is 14 residues. This chain's CDR3 is CASSQDKGIGGYTF. As DNA, the CDR3 is TGCGCCAGCAGCCAAGATAAAGGGATTGGGGGCTACACCTTC.

This clonotype was detected ten times or more. V gene TRBV7-2 combines with J gene TRBJ2-7; D possibly corresponds to TRBD1 (5 bases). The CDR3 is 13 amino acids. Trimming shortened V by 3 bases and J by 4 bases, and 10 bases separated the two germline ends. The V gene's germline CDR1 is SGHTA and CDR2 FQGNSA. In nucleotides, the CDR3 is TGTGCCAGCAGCTTTGGCAGGGAATACGAGCAGTACTTC. The encoded protein is CASSFGREYEQYF.

This clonotype was recorded a few times. The rearrangement uses TRBV29-1 and TRBJ2-6; D gene unclear. This CDR3 has 14 residues. V lost 6 bases to trimming and J lost 2 bases, with 11 bases between them. The V gene's germline CDR1 is SQVTM and CDR2 ANQGSEA. The CDR3 DNA sequence: TGCAGCGTCTCTTTTACCCCTGGGGCCAACGTCCTGACTTTC. It codes for CSVSFTPGANVLTF.

About this clonotype itself: A read error may explain this, as a much larger clone is one base away. The rearrangement uses TRBV12-3 or TRBV12-4 and TRBJ2-7, with D hard to call. The J call is in doubt because the DNA end fits TRBJ2-1 better. CDR3 length: 15 residues. The CDR3 coding sequence is TGTGCCAGCAGTTTCGCGACCGATTCCTCCTACGAGCAGTTCTTC. This encodes CASSFATDSSYEQFF.

V gene TRBV4-1 combines with J gene TRBJ2-3; TRBD2 aligns across 11 bases. The length of the CDR3 is 15 residues. With 3 bases clipped from V and 8 bases from J, the junction kept 7 bases outside the gene matches. Germline assignment: CDR1 MGHRA and CDR2 YSYEKL. CDR3 protein: CASSQGLAGGSTQYF. The CDR3 nucleotides read TGCGCCAGCAGCCAGGGGCTAGCGGGAGGATCTACGCAGTATTTT.

This clonotype was observed at least ten times. V gene TRBV12-3 or TRBV12-4 combines with J gene TRBJ2-7, with TRBD2 identical over 8 bases. The CDR3 covers 14 residues. V gave up 5 bases and J gave up 5 bases; unmatched junction bases: 8. The CDR3 DNA follows: TGTGCCAGCAGTCAGCGGACTAGCTGGGACGAGCAGTACTTC. Its protein product is CASSQRTSWDEQYF.

The chain is built from TRBV6-1 and TRBJ2-1; D ambiguous. Trimming cost V 1 base and J 0 bases, with 10 bases left between them. CDR1 MNHNS and CDR2 SASEGT come from the germline V gene. The CDR3 sequence is 16 residues long. The CDR3: CASSEVGWSSYNEQFF. The CDR3 nucleotides read TGTGCCAGCAGTGAAGTAGGCTGGAGCTCCTACAATGAGCAGTTCTTC.

This clonotype has a count of ten or more. This chain uses TRBV6-5 with TRBJ1-2; no clear D. Germline CDR1 MNHEY, CDR2 SVGAGI. V lost 0 bases and J 8 bases, leaving 10 bases between the germline ends. The CDR3 totals 13 residues. CDR3 DNA sequence: TGTGCCAGCAGTTACTCCACGTCTTCAGGCTACACCTTC. It is translated as CASSYSTSSGYTF.

This clonotype was observed a few times. The chain carries TRBV6-8 and TRBJ2-2; D is unclear. In germline, CDR1 is MNHGY, CDR2 SAAAGT. This CDR3 is 15 amino acids long. V was clipped by 0 bases and J by 0 bases, with 5 bases between them. CDR3 protein: CASSYSYPNTGELFF. The CDR3 coding sequence is TGTGCCAGCAGTTACTCGTATCCGAACACCGGGGAGCTGTTTTTT.

This clonotype was observed a handful of times. The chain has TRBV6-1 and TRBJ2-1; 10 bases map to TRBD2. This CDR3 region has 15 residues. Germline V gene sequence: CDR1 MNHNS, CDR2 SASEGT. V shed 7 bases and J 5 bases; nucleotides not matched to a gene: 8. The CDR3 is CASTSGTSANNEQFF. In DNA, the CDR3 is TGTGCCAGCACCTCAGGGACTAGCGCGAACAATGAGCAGTTCTTC.

Notes on this clonotype: At one end the junction does not follow the germline gene, possibly because of a read error. CDR3 protein: CSARDYLAGGQQGTLYF. CDR3 DNA: TGCAGTGCTAGAGATTACCTAGCGGGAGGACAGCAAGGGACCCTGTACTTC. The chain has TRBV20-1 and TRBJ2-5; 11 bases align to TRBD2. The CDR3 spans 17 residues. Germline values: CDR1 DFQATT, CDR2 SNEGSKA (reference sequence).

This clonotype was detected a few times. The V and J genes are TRBV6-6 and TRBJ2-3, with 9 bases aligning to TRBD1. J lost 5 bases, V lost 2 bases, and 5 bases had no gene match. The germline CDR1 and CDR2 sequences are MNHNY and SVGAGI (reference sequence). The CDR3 length is 15 residues. Here the CDR3 reads CASSYTGGAIDTQYF. The CDR3 nucleotides are TGTGCCAGCAGTTACACAGGGGGCGCGATAGATACGCAGTATTTT.